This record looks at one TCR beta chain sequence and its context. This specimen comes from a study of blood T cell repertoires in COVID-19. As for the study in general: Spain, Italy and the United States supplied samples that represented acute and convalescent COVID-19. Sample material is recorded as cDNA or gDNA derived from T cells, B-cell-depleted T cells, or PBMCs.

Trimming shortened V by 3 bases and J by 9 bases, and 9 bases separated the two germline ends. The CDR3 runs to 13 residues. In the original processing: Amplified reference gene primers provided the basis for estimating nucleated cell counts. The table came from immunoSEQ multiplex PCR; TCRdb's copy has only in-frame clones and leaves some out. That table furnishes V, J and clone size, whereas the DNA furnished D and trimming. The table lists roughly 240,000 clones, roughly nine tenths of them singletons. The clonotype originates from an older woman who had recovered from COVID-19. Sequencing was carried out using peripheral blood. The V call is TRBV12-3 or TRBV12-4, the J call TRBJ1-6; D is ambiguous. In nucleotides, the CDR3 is TGTGCCAGCAGTTTCGAAGGCGGTTCACCCCTCCACTTT. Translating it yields CASSFEGGSPLHF.